This T cell receptor (beta chain) emerged from a study of CD8 T cells in ankylosing spondylitis. MiXCR, applied by TCRdb to the 5' RACE reads, yields one record per CDR3 protein. The repertoire holds 25,000 to 35,000 distinct CDR3 sequences, with around 5.2% as singletons. At least ten counts were recorded for this clonotype. The germline V gene encodes CDR1 SGDLS and CDR2 YYNGEE. V was cut by 0 bases and J by 3 bases, with 13 bases left in between. The CDR3 loop spans 16 amino acids. This sequence was found in a female donor with ankylosing spondylitis or in good health (not recorded which). Sequenced: blood, either unsorted or a sorted T cell fraction (not recorded which). The gene calls are TRBV9 and TRBJ2-1, with D unclear. In DNA, the CDR3 is TGTGCCAGCAGCGTAGGCTCGAGCGAACACTACAATGAGCAGTTCTTC. Protein sequence: CASSVGSSEHYNEQFF.